This T cell receptor beta chain was identified in a study of T cell responses to AZD1222 COVID-19 vaccine. Study findings and constraints: None of the repertoires were sampled until the peak T cell response had passed. Spike-specific TCR breadth and depth went up after people got two AZD1222 doses.

Second doses were pooled across both intervals (about 4 or about 12 weeks). Germline-derived CDR1 and CDR2 are LNHDA and SQIVND (reference sequence). Trimming removed 10 bases at V and 3 bases at J, with 27 bases between. The CDR3 is made up of 17 amino acids. Measured with immunoSEQ multiplex PCR; TCRdb has only the in-frame clones, and not every one. Of more than 75,000 clones listed, 90% were seen once; the top ten hold less than 5.5%. On this clone itself: Its antigen remains unidentified.

This TCR derives from an adult who received the AZD1222 COVID-19 vaccine. J is TRBJ1-1 and V is TRBV19; D unresolved. The specimen comprised peripheral blood, sampled 28 days after the second AZD1222 dose. Here the CDR3 DNA reads TGTGCCACCCGCTGGCTCGGGGATCGGGGTGGGTACACTGAAGCTTTCTTT. Translating it yields CATRWLGDRGGYTEAFF.